This T cell receptor beta chain was found in a study of tissue T cells after allogeneic stem cell transplantation (dated by TCRdb to 2021 to 2024). For the study in its entirety: For tissues with multiple samples, a pathologist reviewed H&E sections and gave sequencing priority to samples with histologically apparent lymphocytes. The human arm was conducted as a prospective observational study, and neither blinding nor randomization was performed. The study profiled TCR beta repertoires in many tissues obtained from research autopsies of patients with and without GVHD, and also in mouse models of GVHD. Study-level results and caveats: Within patients, how anatomically similar tissues were was a major factor shaping TCR repertoire composition, regardless of disease or transplant status. Blood samples were not available from the non-GVHD comparator patients. Which tissue TCRs were alloreactive or antigen-specific was not determined in the study, and some of the clones might have been host cells that persisted. Not many T cell clones showed up in more than one patient, yet clustering based on motifs uncovered repertoire signatures that were shared across patients in a tissue-specific way. A small and clinically heterogeneous patient cohort was studied, and sampling depth was acknowledged as a limitation. Blood and spleen T cells captured only a limited portion of the TCR repertoire detected in tissues, in both patients and mice.

As for this clone: Its antigen remains undetermined. Base-call qualities are not available, and no considerably larger clone is one nucleotide away.

Receptors were amplified or captured by the immunoSEQ multiplex PCR assay. Adaptive Biotechnologies performed TCRbeta CDR3 sequencing at survey depth and reported CDR3 sequences, V/J genes, productive frequency, and template counts. TCR beta CDR3 regions were amplified from genomic DNA instead of RNA. The authors' analysis ran thus. Jensen-Shannon divergence served to quantify pairwise repertoire overlap between tissues, with 0 meaning identical and 1 meaning complete divergence. Tissues were grouped by single-linkage agglomerative hierarchical clustering of pairwise JSD values, and the clustering results were shown as dendrograms. GLIPH2 was run on all patient samples with simulation_depth 1000, kmer_min_depth 3, cdr3_length_cutoff 8, keeping groups with more than two unique CDR3s. In a standardized tissue-overlap score, Jaccard GLIPH-group overlap across patients was extrapolated to a standard repertoire size of 1000 clones. Linear mixed-effect models, with tissue as a fixed effect and individual as a random effect, were used to test how diversity related to clinical or experimental variables. Imported from immuneACCESS, the table was reduced by TCRdb to in-frame sequences with V and J called. These copies leave out some clones; in studies compared against another copy, an unresolved V gene accounts for under half, and the cause of the remainder is not known. That table gives V, J and clone size, and the DNA gave D and trimming. Here the sample has several thousand clones; approximately 71% occur a single time. About 26% of the sample comes from the top ten.

The CDR3 runs 16 amino acids, cysteine and phenylalanine included. Only the CDR3 portion is preserved as DNA: 48 bases, with reading frame beginning at the first base. CDR1 and CDR2 were assigned from the germline V gene as SGHNT and YENEEA. Trimming accounts for 4 bases at V and 1 base at J, while the number of junction bases matched to no gene is 7. The time point label on this specimen signifies: human tissue collected at research (rapid) autopsy. Three non-HCT comparator patients with other cancers, having at least five GI tract samples and no known GI disease at death, were selected retrospectively. Autopsy tissues included GI sites from esophagus to rectum, liver, skin and lymphoid organs including spleen, after a median post-mortem interval of around 9.8 hours. Autopsy specimens were bisected, with one portion flash-frozen in liquid nitrogen and the remainder formalin-fixed, and GI outer muscle layers were removed. Genomic DNA was extracted from frozen tissues using the Mag-Bind Blood & Tissue DNA HDQ 96 Kit on a Chemagic 360 or the DNeasy Blood & Tissue Kit. Extracted DNA was further purified with the Genomic DNA Clean & Concentrator-25 kit because of concern about red blood cell contamination.

The rearrangement combines TRBV11-3 with TRBJ2-5, with 9 central nucleotides matching TRBD1. This specimen was tissue from the stomach, taken at autopsy. This receptor was obtained from a woman aged 18-49 years with breast cancer. DNA sequence: TGTGCCAGCAGCTCTCGGACAGGGGAGATCCAAGAGACCCAGTACTTC. It is translated as CASSSRTGEIQETQYF. The reference TRBV11-3 and TRBJ2-5 proteins fill in what lies around the CDR3, so the full variable domain reads EAGVVQSPRYKIIEKKQPVAFWCNPISGHNTLYWYLQNLGQGPELLIRYENEEAVDDSQLPKDRFSAERLKGVDSTLKIQPAELGDSAVYLCASSSRTGEIQETQYFGPGTRLLVL.